This T cell receptor (beta chain) was found in a study of cytomegalovirus exposure and HLA in healthy donors. Study as a whole: Of all 400 or so donors who were genotyped, around 82% belonged to the Caucasian-associated ancestry cluster. Findings and caveats of the study: The study put 150 to 200 TCR beta chains on its list as cytomegalovirus-associated. The authors later linked a missense DCLRE1C variant to TCR beta V- and J-gene trimming.

Worth noting for this clone: Its target is not known.

60 Vbeta and 13 Jbeta primers were used in PCR. The table came from immunoSEQ multiplex PCR; TCRdb's copy has only in-frame clones and leaves some out. Of approximately 190,000 clones listed, about 81% were seen once; the top ten hold about 0.84%. Germline V gene data show CDR1 as ENHRY and CDR2 as SYGVKD. With 3 bases removed from V and 3 bases from J, the gap between germline ends came to 11 bases. CDR3 length equals 14 residues. This TCR was recovered from a woman under 30 in good health and CMV-seronegative. Sequences were obtained from PBMCs. V is TRBV10-3 and J is TRBJ1-2; D call uncertain. The CDR3 protein is CAISDGTVYYGYTF. The CDR3 DNA reads TGTGCCATCAGTGACGGCACAGTATACTATGGCTACACCTTC.